This is a list of T cell receptor beta chains from one sample in a study of metastatic and nonmetastatic thyroid tumors. MiXCR re-clonotyped the PCR reads for TCRdb. Here the sample spans around 30,000 clones, around 22% being singletons. The sample comprised blood. The receptors come from a female donor with papillary thyroid cancer or a benign thyroid nodule (not recorded which). Some clones in this sample may be carry-over from other donors' samples. The CDR3 runs from the conserved cysteine through the conserved F or W. D genes are given only for firm matches. Clone size is not always given. Where it is, it says once, few, many or a class for expanded clones.

D,size,V,J,CDR3,DNA
TRBD1,many,TRBV25-1,TRBJ1-1,CASNTGTGTSGDTEAFF,TGTGCCAGCAACACCGGGACAGGGACGTCAGGGGACACTGAAGCTTTCTTT
TRBD2,many,TRBV11-3,TRBJ2-1,CASSPGLAGSPLYNEQFF,TGTGCCAGCAGCCCGGGACTAGCGGGCAGCCCCCTATACAATGAGCAGTTCTTC
NA,many,TRBV19,TRBJ2-5,CASSIDSGVETQYF,TGTGCCAGTAGTATAGATAGTGGTGTCGAGACCCAGTACTTC
NA,NA,TRBV6-5,TRBJ2-7,CARSYSFSGQGEQYF,TGTGCCAGAAGTTACTCGTTTTCGGGACAAGGAGAGCAGTACTTC
TRBD1,NA,TRBV27,TRBJ2-7,CATSPRQGTCSYEEYF,TGTGCCACCAGTCCCCGACAGGGGACATGCTCCTACGAGGAGTACTTC
TRBD2,many,TRBV6-1,TRBJ2-3,CASSEKTSGSGADTQYF,TGTGCCAGCAGTGAGAAGACTAGCGGGAGTGGGGCAGATACGCAGTATTTT
NA,many,TRBV6-4,TRBJ1-2,CASKWGRKTPNYGYTF,TGTGCCAGCAAATGGGGCAGAAAGACCCCTAACTATGGCTACACCTTC
TRBD2,many,TRBV5-4,TRBJ2-7,CASSSRPSGRSYEQYF,TGTGCCAGCAGCTCAAGGCCTAGCGGGCGGTCCTACGAGCAGTACTTC
NA,many,TRBV30,TRBJ1-2,CASTQYGSNYGYTF,TGTGCCTCGACTCAATACGGGAGCAACTATGGCTACACCTTC
TRBD2,few,TRBV6-1,TRBJ2-1,CASSEAASGYNEQFF,TGTGCCAGCAGTGAGGCGGCTAGCGGTTACAATGAGCAGTTCTTC
NA,NA,TRBV6-2/TRBV6-3,TRBJ2-7,CARGRTFYEQYF,TGTGCCAGAGGGCGGACGTTCTACGAGCAGTACTTC
TRBD1,many,TRBV7-8,TRBJ2-7,CASSLGHRDRAYEQYF,TGTGCCAGCAGCTTAGGGCACCGGGACAGGGCGTACGAGCAGTACTTC
TRBD2,many,TRBV7-2,TRBJ2-3,CASSARGGSTSGIGDTQYF,TGTGCCAGCAGCGCCCGGGGGGGTAGCACTAGCGGGATCGGAGATACGCAGTATTTT
TRBD1,many,TRBV4-1,TRBJ2-3,CASSPGQGKADTQYF,TGCGCCAGCAGCCCGGGACAGGGGAAGGCAGATACGCAGTATTTT
NA,many,TRBV5-1,TRBJ1-4,CASRQSEKNEKLFF,TGCGCCAGCAGACAAAGCGAAAAAAATGAAAAACTGTTTTTT
NA,many,TRBV6-1,TRBJ2-5,CASSNPLGRDRGLETQYF,TGTGCCAGCAGCAACCCACTGGGGCGGGATAGGGGGTTGGAGACCCAGTACTTC
TRBD1,many,TRBV2,TRBJ1-4,CASIAGGFEKLFF,TGTGCCAGCATAGCAGGGGGTTTTGAAAAACTGTTTTTT
TRBD2,many,TRBV28,TRBJ2-3,CASTTSGGLTDTQYF,TGTGCCAGCACTACTAGCGGGGGTCTCACAGATACGCAGTATTTT
NA,many,TRBV13,TRBJ2-7,CASSLGGYEQYF,TGTGCCAGCAGCTTAGGGGGCTACGAGCAGTACTTC
NA,medium-sized,TRBV20-1,TRBJ2-7,CSARSPRTADYEQYF,TGCAGTGCTAGATCCCCCCGGACCGCCGACTACGAGCAGTACTTC
TRBD2,many,TRBV11-1,TRBJ2-1,CASSTRPLAGVSNEQFF,TGTGCCAGCAGCACCCGGCCACTAGCGGGAGTATCCAATGAGCAGTTCTTC
NA,many,TRBV12-3/TRBV12-4,TRBJ1-2,CASSSLASYGYTF,TGTGCCAGCAGCTCCCTTGCGTCCTATGGCTACACCTTC
NA,once,TRBV14,TRBJ2-4,CANSPDLKSGVARKNIQYF,TGTGCCAACAGCCCGGACCTGAAATCAGGGGTAGCGAGGAAAAACATTCAGTACTTC
TRBD2,many,TRBV3-1,TRBJ2-1,CASSQPKGLADRSYNEQFF,TGTGCCAGCAGCCAACCGAAGGGACTAGCGGATCGATCCTACAATGAGCAGTTCTTC
NA,many,TRBV27,TRBJ2-1,CASSNGEGVNEQFF,TGTGCCAGCAGCAATGGGGAGGGGGTAAATGAGCAGTTCTTC
TRBD2,medium-sized,TRBV7-9,TRBJ2-7,CASSSGREISYEQYF,TGTGCCAGCAGCTCGGGGCGGGAGATCTCCTACGAGCAGTACTTC
NA,many,TRBV28,TRBJ1-5,CASRTGTPNQPQHF,TGTGCCAGCAGGACCGGGACGCCCAATCAGCCCCAGCATTTT
TRBD2,NA,TRBV11-2,TRBJ2-7,CASRPIGREGSYEQYF,TGTGCCAGCAGACCCATAGGGCGGGAGGGCTCATACGAGCAGTACTTC
NA,many,TRBV5-1,TRBJ1-1,CASRGVRAKGTEAFF,TGCGCCAGCAGGGGAGTGCGGGCGAAGGGCACTGAAGCTTTCTTT
NA,many,TRBV7-2,TRBJ2-7,CASSLVQGGSYEQYF,TGTGCCAGCAGCTTAGTTCAGGGGGGTTCCTACGAGCAGTACTTC
NA,NA,TRBV5-1,TRBJ1-4,CASSLRTPSTNEKLFF,TGCGCCAGCAGCCTTCGGACACCTTCAACTAATGAAAAACTGTTTTTT
NA,many,TRBV5-5,TRBJ2-3,CASSLAGVHTQYF,TGTGCCAGCAGCTTGGCGGGGGTTCATACGCAGTATTTT